This T cell receptor (beta chain) comes out of a study of cytomegalovirus exposure and HLA in healthy donors. Overall study results and limits: Cytomegalovirus association was listed for about 180 TCR beta chains. The classifier reportedly diagnosed cytomegalovirus status with high sensitivity and specificity. Most sequenced TCRs were rare (though some public TCRs occurred in many donors).

TCRdb's copy holds only in-frame clones and misses some; the assay was immunoSEQ multiplex PCR. Here the sample spans about 56,000 clones, less than 96% being singletons. Germline lookup yields CDR1 SEHNR and CDR2 FQNEAQ (reference sequence). CDR3 size: 13 residues. Germline trimming cut 5 bases from V and 8 bases from J; bases unmatched to any gene: 5. Remarks on this clone: Its antigen is unknown. The sample has other DNA sequences that encode this CDR3 too.

Source material: PBMCs. This clonotype was sampled from a woman aged 18-30 years in good health and CMV-seronegative. J is TRBJ1-4 and V is TRBV7-9, with 7 positions matching TRBD1. CDR3 sequence (DNA): TGTGCCAGCAGCAGACAGGGAAGCGAAAAACTGTTTTTT. The encoded protein is CASSRQGSEKLFF.